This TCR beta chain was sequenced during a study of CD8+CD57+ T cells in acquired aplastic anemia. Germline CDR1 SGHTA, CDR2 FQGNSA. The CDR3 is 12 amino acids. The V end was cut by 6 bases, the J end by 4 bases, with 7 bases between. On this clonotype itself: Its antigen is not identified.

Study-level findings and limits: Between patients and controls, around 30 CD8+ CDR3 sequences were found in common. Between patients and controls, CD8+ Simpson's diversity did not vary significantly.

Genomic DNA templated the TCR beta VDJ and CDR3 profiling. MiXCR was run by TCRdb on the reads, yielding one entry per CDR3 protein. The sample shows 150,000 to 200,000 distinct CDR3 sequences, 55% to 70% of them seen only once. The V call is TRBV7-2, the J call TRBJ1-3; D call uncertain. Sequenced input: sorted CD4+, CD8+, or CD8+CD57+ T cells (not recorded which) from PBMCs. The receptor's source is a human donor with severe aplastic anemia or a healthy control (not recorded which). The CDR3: CASSVTGNTIYF. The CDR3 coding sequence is TGTGCCAGCAGTGTGACAGGAAACACCATATATTTT.